This is a list of T cell receptor beta chains from one sample in a study of shared clonotypes between healthy human individuals. The protocol was immunoSEQ multiplex PCR, while the TCRdb copy is restricted to in-frame clones and leaves out a portion. The sample lists some 2.1 million clones; about 95% were seen once. The sample taken for sequencing was naive CD8+ T cells sorted from blood. The receptors here all came from a man younger than 30 in good health. Each CDR3 is given with its conserved first and last residue. A D gene is named only where the DNA matches it firmly. Clone size, where shown, is once, few, many, or a class for clones that have expanded.

D: TRBD1; size: -; J: TRBJ2-1; V: TRBV9; CDR3: CASSDSQGDEQFF; DNA: TGTGCCAGCAGCGACTCACAGGGGGATGAGCAGTTCTTC
D: -; size: -; J: TRBJ2-2; V: TRBV11-3; CDR3: CASSLGVGSKTGELFF; DNA: TGTGCCAGCAGCTTAGGAGTAGGGTCAAAGACCGGGGAGCTGTTTTTT
D: TRBD2; size: once; J: TRBJ2-2; V: TRBV4-3; CDR3: CASSQVLAGEFNTGELFF; DNA: TGCGCCAGCAGCCAGGTACTAGCGGGAGAATTTAACACCGGGGAGCTGTTTTTT
D: -; size: -; J: TRBJ2-5; V: TRBV27; CDR3: CASSLYSTGEGETQYF; DNA: TGTGCCAGCAGTCTATATTCCACAGGGGAGGGTGAGACCCAGTACTTC
D: -; size: -; J: TRBJ1-1; V: TRBV19; CDR3: CASSIGGRAEAFF; DNA: TGTGCCAGTAGTATAGGTGGGAGGGCTGAAGCTTTCTTT
D: -; size: once; J: TRBJ2-7; V: TRBV9; CDR3: CASSVGPETYEQYF; DNA: TGTGCCAGCAGCGTAGGCCCGGAAACCTACGAGCAGTACTTC
D: -; size: -; J: TRBJ1-1; V: TRBV6-1; CDR3: CASSAHVENTEAFF; DNA: TGTGCCAGCAGTGCCCACGTCGAGAACACTGAAGCTTTCTTT
D: -; size: -; J: TRBJ2-2; V: TRBV7-8; CDR3: CASSLEYSQGGTSNTGELFF; DNA: TGTGCCAGCAGCTTAGAGTATAGTCAGGGTGGGACCTCGAACACCGGGGAGCTGTTTTTT
D: TRBD2; size: -; J: TRBJ2-1; V: TRBV7-6; CDR3: CASSLRLAGSYNEQFF; DNA: TGTGCCAGCAGCCTCAGACTAGCGGGTTCCTACAATGAGCAGTTCTTC
D: TRBD1; size: -; J: TRBJ2-4; V: TRBV11-3; CDR3: CASSETGAIQYF; DNA: TGTGCCAGCAGCGAAACAGGGGCCATTCAGTACTTC
D: TRBD2; size: few; J: TRBJ2-2; V: TRBV6-5; CDR3: CASSYGAGGGTGELFF; DNA: TGTGCCAGCAGTTACGGGGCGGGAGGTGGCACCGGGGAGCTGTTTTTT
D: -; size: -; J: TRBJ1-6; V: TRBV5-6; CDR3: CASSDGPSPLHF; DNA: TGTGCCAGCAGCGATGGACCATCACCCCTCCACTTT
D: TRBD2; size: -; J: TRBJ2-7; V: TRBV6-1; CDR3: CASSESGGGSYEQYF; DNA: TGTGCCAGCAGTGAAAGCGGCGGGGGTTCCTACGAGCAGTACTTC
D: TRBD2; size: -; J: TRBJ2-4; V: TRBV5-4; CDR3: CASSLGTSGTKNIQYF; DNA: TGTGCCAGCAGCCTCGGGACTAGCGGAACCAAAAACATTCAGTACTTC
D: TRBD1; size: -; J: TRBJ2-7; V: TRBV9; CDR3: CASSEDVGQGYYEQYF; DNA: TGTGCCAGCAGCGAGGACGTGGGACAGGGATACTACGAGCAGTACTTC
D: -; size: -; J: TRBJ1-1; V: TRBV7-2; CDR3: CASSLWDEANEAFF; DNA: TGTGCCAGCAGCTTGTGGGACGAGGCCAATGAAGCTTTCTTT
D: -; size: -; J: TRBJ1-5; V: TRBV5-6; CDR3: CASSLGGNSQPQHF; DNA: TGTGCCAGCAGCTTGGGGGGAAATAGTCAGCCCCAGCATTTT
D: -; size: -; J: TRBJ2-7; V: TRBV4-1; CDR3: CASSQVLVLGLVYEQYF; DNA: TGCGCCAGCAGCCAAGTCCTAGTCCTAGGGTTGGTGTACGAGCAGTACTTC
D: TRBD1; size: -; J: TRBJ1-6; V: TRBV5-6; CDR3: CASRQGNSPLHF; DNA: TGTGCCAGCAGACAGGGGAACTCACCCCTCCACTTT
D: TRBD1; size: -; J: TRBJ2-5; V: TRBV5-1; CDR3: CASSRPGQGSQETQYF; DNA: TGCGCCAGCAGCCGGCCCGGACAGGGATCCCAAGAGACCCAGTACTTC
D: -; size: -; J: TRBJ2-1; V: TRBV15; CDR3: CATSGGYNEQFF; DNA: TGTGCCACCAGCGGGGGATACAATGAGCAGTTCTTC
D: -; size: -; J: TRBJ2-7; V: TRBV2; CDR3: CASSLGQIIYEQYF; DNA: TGTGCCAGCAGCCTGGGACAAATTATCTACGAGCAGTACTTC
D: -; size: -; J: TRBJ1-2; V: TRBV5-6; CDR3: CASSPTDFFLGYTF; DNA: TGTGCCAGCAGCCCGACGGATTTCTTTCTTGGCTACACCTTC
D: TRBD1; size: -; J: TRBJ1-2; V: TRBV23-1; CDR3: CASSQGPDRDGYTF; DNA: TGCGCCAGCAGTCAAGGTCCGGACAGGGATGGCTACACCTTC
D: -; size: -; J: TRBJ1-5; V: TRBV6-5; CDR3: CASTVLRLGQPQHF; DNA: TGTGCCAGTACGGTCCTTAGGTTGGGTCAGCCCCAGCATTTT
D: -; size: few; J: TRBJ2-5; V: TRBV4-3; CDR3: CASSQDGEETQYF; DNA: TGCGCCAGCAGCCAAGACGGGGAAGAGACCCAGTACTTC
D: TRBD1; size: -; J: TRBJ2-7; V: TRBV30; CDR3: CAWSGGTASYEQYF; DNA: TGTGCCTGGAGTGGGGGGACAGCCTCCTACGAGCAGTACTTC
D: -; size: -; J: TRBJ2-7; V: TRBV27; CDR3: CASSLYGGRYEQYF; DNA: TGTGCCAGCAGTTTATACGGCGGCCGCTACGAGCAGTACTTC
D: -; size: -; J: TRBJ1-5; V: TRBV6-1; CDR3: CASSELIRHRDQPQHF; DNA: TGTGCCAGCAGTGAATTGATTCGGCACAGGGATCAGCCCCAGCATTTT
D: TRBD1; size: -; J: TRBJ2-7; V: TRBV5-1; CDR3: CASSLGTGGYEQYF; DNA: TGCGCCAGCAGTCTCGGGACAGGGGGCTACGAGCAGTACTTC
D: -; size: -; J: TRBJ1-2; V: TRBV28; CDR3: CASSLITNYGYTF; DNA: TGTGCCAGCAGTTTAATTACTAACTATGGCTACACCTTC
D: -; size: -; J: TRBJ1-5; V: TRBV4-3; CDR3: CASSQDYWGELPSNQPQHF; DNA: TGCGCCAGCAGCCAAGATTATTGGGGCGAACTTCCGAGCAATCAGCCCCAGCATTTT
D: -; size: -; J: TRBJ2-2; V: TRBV10-2; CDR3: CASRAGELFF; DNA: TGCGCCAGCAGGGCCGGGGAGCTGTTTTTT
D: -; size: -; J: TRBJ1-5; V: TRBV9; CDR3: CASSADGLLNQPQHF; DNA: TGTGCCAGCAGCGCCGACGGTTTACTCAATCAGCCCCAGCATTTT
D: -; size: -; J: TRBJ2-2; V: TRBV29-1; CDR3: CSVEWGSGELFF; DNA: TGCAGCGTTGAGTGGGGTTCCGGGGAGCTGTTTTTT
D: -; size: -; J: TRBJ2-7; V: TRBV29-1; CDR3: CSVGDTYEQYF; DNA: TGCAGCGTGGGGGACACCTACGAGCAGTACTTC
D: TRBD2; size: -; J: TRBJ2-5; V: TRBV4-1; CDR3: CASSQEGGARETQYF; DNA: TGCGCCAGCAGCCAAGAGGGAGGGGCGCGAGAGACCCAGTACTTC
D: TRBD2; size: -; J: TRBJ2-7; V: TRBV4-1; CDR3: CASSQDLLAGGSYEQYF; DNA: TGCGCCAGCAGCCAAGATCTCCTAGCGGGTGGCTCCTACGAGCAGTACTTC
D: -; size: -; J: TRBJ2-5; V: TRBV27; CDR3: CASSPGAETQYF; DNA: TGTGCCAGCAGCCCAGGGGCTGAGACCCAGTACTTC
D: -; size: -; J: TRBJ1-1; V: TRBV11-2; CDR3: CASSFGLDTEAFF; DNA: TGTGCCAGCAGCTTCGGGTTGGACACTGAAGCTTTCTTT
D: TRBD1; size: -; J: TRBJ2-7; V: TRBV5-1; CDR3: CASRFGGGTGAEEQYF; DNA: TGCGCCAGCAGATTCGGGGGCGGGACAGGGGCTGAAGAGCAGTACTTC
D: -; size: -; J: TRBJ1-2; V: TRBV4-1; CDR3: CASSQGPPSGGYTF; DNA: TGCGCCAGCAGCCAAGGGCCCCCCTCCGGTGGCTACACCTTC
D: TRBD1; size: -; J: TRBJ1-1; V: TRBV7-9; CDR3: CASSGLPGQGADTEAFF; DNA: TGTGCCAGCAGCGGACTTCCGGGACAGGGGGCTGACACTGAAGCTTTCTTT
D: TRBD2; size: -; J: TRBJ2-3; V: TRBV10-2; CDR3: CASSESLTSELTDTQYF; DNA: TGCGCCAGCAGTGAGTCGTTAACTAGCGAACTCACAGATACGCAGTATTTT
D: -; size: -; J: TRBJ1-5; V: TRBV10-3; CDR3: CAISETGQPQHF; DNA: TGTGCCATCAGTGAGACTGGGCAGCCCCAGCATTTT
D: TRBD1; size: -; J: TRBJ2-3; V: TRBV7-9; CDR3: CASSFMTTGGTDTQYF; DNA: TGTGCCAGCAGCTTCATGACGACAGGGGGCACAGATACGCAGTATTTT
D: -; size: -; J: TRBJ2-3; V: TRBV7-9; CDR3: CASTPYPTSTDTQYF; DNA: TGTGCCAGCACCCCCTACCCTACTAGCACAGATACGCAGTATTTT